The 12 T cell receptor beta chains below come from one sample, sequenced in a study of a mutant IDH1 vaccine in newly diagnosed glioma. Clones were sequenced by immunoSEQ multiplex PCR, and TCRdb holds only the in-frame ones, with some missing. The sample has 60,000 to 65,000 clones, 81% seen once; the top ten hold less than 7%. The time point was: week 35, safety follow-up. A single vaccine dose contained 300 ug of mutant IDH1 20-mer peptide, and topical imiquimod was used with it. Their antigen targets remain unknown. The input for sequencing was PBMCs, taken from a glioma patient whose treatment included an IDH1 peptide vaccine. These receptors originate from a man aged 35-49 years with glioma.

The sample holds one count of this clone. The chain is built from TRBV7-2 and TRBJ2-2; D unresolved. Germline V gene lookup returns CDR1 SGHTA and CDR2 FQGNSA. This CDR3 is 15 amino acids long. V was cut by 1 base and J by 8 bases, with 14 bases left in between. This CDR3 reads CASSLVKAPIGELFF. CDR3 in DNA: TGTGCCAGCAGCTTAGTAAAGGCTCCCATTGGGGAGCTGTTTTTT.

This chain's CDR3 is CASSRQGVGDEQYF. DNA of the CDR3: TGTGCCAGCTCACGGCAGGGGGTTGGGGACGAGCAGTACTTC. The chain is built from TRBV18 and TRBJ2-7, with 7 bases aligning to TRBD1. CDR1 and CDR2 (germline): KGHSH, LQKENI. There are 14 residues in the CDR3. Losses at the gene ends were 4 bases for V and 5 bases for J; bases not matched to a gene: 8.

This chain connects TRBV7-2 to TRBJ1-6; 9 bases agree with TRBD1. The length of the CDR3 is 14 residues. The V gene's germline CDR1 is SGHTA and CDR2 FQGNSA. V shed 4 bases and J 7 bases; nucleotides not matched to a gene: 2. DNA for the CDR3: TGTGCCAGCAGCTGGACAGGGGTAAATTCACCCCTCCACTTT. As protein: CASSWTGVNSPLHF.

This clone was counted only a few times. This chain joins TRBV18 and TRBJ1-5, with D possibly TRBD1 on 5 matching bases. Germline V lookup: CDR1 KGHSH, CDR2 LQKENI. Trimming cost V 6 bases and J 7 bases, with 13 bases left between them. This CDR3 region has 13 residues. The CDR3 reads CASSTQGRQPQHF. CDR3 nucleotides: TGTGCCAGCTCTACCCAGGGTAGACAGCCCCAGCATTTT.

This clone was seen only a few times. V and J are TRBV11-2 and TRBJ2-3; D could derive from TRBD1 or TRBD2 (6 bases each). CDR3 size: 16 residues. Trimming removed 5 bases from V and 0 bases from J, with 15 bases in between. From germline, CDR1 is SGHAT and CDR2 FQNNGV. CDR3 sequence: CASSPWGALSTDTQYF. CDR3 nucleotides: TGTGCCAGCAGCCCCTGGGGGGCCTTAAGCACAGATACGCAGTATTTT.

CDR3 sequence: CASSEEGNRFVYEQYF. DNA for the CDR3: TGTGCCAGCAGTGAAGAGGGCAACCGGTTTGTCTACGAGCAGTACTTC. V is TRBV6-4 and J is TRBJ2-7, with D perhaps TRBD2 (5 bases). Deletions cut 3 bases from V and 3 bases from J, with 18 bases between. The CDR3 covers 16 residues. Germline V gene sequence: CDR1 MRHNA, CDR2 SNTAGT.

The chain employs TRBV28 and TRBJ1-5, with no clear D. The CDR3 loop spans 12 amino acids. With 5 bases removed from V and 9 bases from J, the gap between germline ends came to 11 bases. Germline lookup yields CDR1 MDHEN and CDR2 SYDVKM. The CDR3 loop reads CASSHPPGPQHF. For the CDR3, the DNA is TGTGCCAGCAGTCACCCCCCCGGGCCCCAGCATTTT.

J is TRBJ1-1 and V is TRBV4-2, with 7 bases identical to TRBD1. The CDR3 length is 14 residues. V lost 4 bases, J lost 5 bases, and 7 bases stayed unmatched. Per germline, CDR1 LGHNA and CDR2 YNFKEQ. The CDR3 nucleotides read TGTGCCAGCAGCCCTGAGGGGGCGGATACTGAAGCTTTCTTT. It encodes CASSPEGADTEAFF.

The chain couples TRBV28 to TRBJ1-4, with TRBD1 identical over 8 bases. V was pared by 5 bases and J by 8 bases, with 7 bases of the junction left unmatched. The CDR3 length is 14 residues. Germline-derived CDR1 and CDR2 are MDHEN and SYDVKM. The CDR3 loop reads CASSPPTGVEKLFF. Written as DNA, the CDR3 is TGTGCCAGCAGTCCGCCGACAGGGGTCGAAAAACTGTTTTTT.

The V gene is TRBV2, the J gene TRBJ2-1; no reliable D call. Germline CDR1 reads SNHLY; CDR2 reads FYNNEI. V lost 7 bases, J lost 8 bases, and 9 bases lay in between. The CDR3 has 11 amino acids. CDR3 in amino acids: CASTSTDEQFF. The CDR3 nucleotides read TGTGCCAGCACCTCGACCGATGAGCAGTTCTTC.

The V and J genes are TRBV7-9 and TRBJ1-1; maybe TRBD1 (6 bases). Germline V gene sequence: CDR1 SEHNR, CDR2 FQNEAQ (reference sequence). The V end was cut by 5 bases, the J end by 4 bases, with 14 bases between. This CDR3 contains 14 residues. The CDR3 bases are TGTGCCAGCAGCCTGGCGGGGGGCCGCACTGAAGCTTTCTTT. Protein product: CASSLAGGRTEAFF. Full variable domain (missing parts from reference TRBV7-9 and TRBJ1-1): DTGVSQNPRHKITKRGQNVTFRCDPISEHNRLYWYRQTLGQGPEFLTYFQNEAQLEKSRLLSDRFSAERPKGSFSTLEIQRTEQGDSAMYLCASSLAGGRTEAFFGQGTRLTVV.

The V and J genes are TRBV19 and TRBJ2-3, with 9 bases fitting TRBD2. The CDR3 contains 14 residues. The V gene's germline CDR1 is LNHDA and CDR2 SQIVND (reference sequence). V lost 6 bases to trimming and J lost 2 bases; unmatched junction nucleotides: 3. CDR3 bases: TGTGCCAGTAGGCTAGCGGGGTTCACAGATACGCAGTATTTT. As protein: CASRLAGFTDTQYF.